This TCR beta chain emerged from a study of beta chain features in type 1 diabetes. Whole-study context: All samples yielded 107,917,701 examined sorted cells. General study findings and limits: Comparison showed that naive, central memory and Treg TCRB repertoires appeared more similar among patients than among healthy donors. Significant though moderate, a shortening of TCRB CDR3s appeared in all four CD4+ subsets of Type 1 diabetes patients.

Note on this clone: Its antigen is unknown.

The study reverse transcribed the entire isolated RNA, so it sequenced expressed TCRB transcripts. Sequencing used immunoSEQ multiplex PCR; TCRdb keeps in-frame clones, though not all of them. The repertoire consists of around 140,000 clones, with around 8.8% occurring once and the leading ten covering around 0.79%. The germline V and J ends were trimmed by 6 bases and 1 base, with 9 bases remaining between them. The germline CDR1 and CDR2 sequences are MDHEN and SYDVKM. This CDR3 is 13 amino acids long. Staining for CD45RO/CCR7/CD25/CD127/CD95/CD27 allowed sorting of CD4+ naive, central memory, regulatory and stem cell-like memory cells.

The genes are TRBV28 and TRBJ1-2; D call uncertain. This clonotype originated in a man aged 30 to 45 with type 1 diabetes. Sequenced: central memory CD4+ T cells from blood. CDR3 in amino acids: CASRQGSNYGYTF. The CDR3, as DNA: TGTGCCAGCAGACAAGGGAGTAACTATGGCTACACCTTC.